This record covers a single T cell receptor beta chain. The antigen it recognizes is unknown. Base qualities are not recorded, but no much larger clone differs from it by a single base. CDR1 and CDR2 (LNHDA, SQIVND) derive from the germline V gene (reference sequence). Trimming at the junction amounts to 5 bases on V and 4 bases on J, and the germline ends lie 12 bases apart. The cysteine opens and the phenylalanine closes a CDR3 of 14 amino acids. This entry keeps only the CDR3 DNA: 42 bases, framed from base 1. Receptor libraries were prepared by the immunoSEQ multiplex PCR assay. In its TCRdb copy, this immuneACCESS table keeps in-frame sequences only and misses some clones. Where compared with another copy, unresolved V genes explain less than half of these, and the others have no known cause. For this sample the table gives roughly 71,000 clones, of which under 95% were detected only once. The top ten constitute about 3% of the sample.

The sample comes from a study of T cells after somatic rescue of genetic block (dated by TCRdb to 2020 to 2021). Some background on the complete study: What the study looked at was long-term robustness, specifically in a T-cell system that came about through somatic rescue of a genetic block in T-cell development.

Sequenced material: peripheral blood mononuclear cells (PBMCs). The receptor was derived from a man aged 25 to 40. This receptor chain uses TRBV19 and TRBJ2-1; the D gene identity is not certain. The CDR3: CASSLSFTYNEQFF. The nucleotide sequence is TGTGCCAGTAGTCTTTCGTTTACTTACAATGAGCAGTTCTTC.